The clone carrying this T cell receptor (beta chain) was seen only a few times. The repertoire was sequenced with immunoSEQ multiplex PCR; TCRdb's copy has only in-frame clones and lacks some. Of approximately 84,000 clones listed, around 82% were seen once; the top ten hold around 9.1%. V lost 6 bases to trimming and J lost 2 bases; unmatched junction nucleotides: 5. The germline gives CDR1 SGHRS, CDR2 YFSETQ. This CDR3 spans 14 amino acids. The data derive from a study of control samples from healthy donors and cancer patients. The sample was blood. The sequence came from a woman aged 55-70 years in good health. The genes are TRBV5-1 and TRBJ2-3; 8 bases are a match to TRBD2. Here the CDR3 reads CASTGSGATDTQYF. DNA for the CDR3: TGCGCCAGCACAGGTAGCGGGGCCACAGATACGCAGTATTTT.